Shown below are 9 T cell receptor beta chains from a single sample sequenced in a study of STAT5B mutations in CD4+ large granular lymphocyte leukemia. Data came from immunoSEQ multiplex PCR; TCRdb stores just in-frame clones and leaves some out. Of some 41,000 clones listed, around 85% are singletons. The sequenced sample was CD4+ T cells from blood buffy coats. The receptors come from a human donor in good health.

This clone was detected only a few times. This chain connects TRBV27 to TRBJ2-7, with TRBD2 as a possible D gene (5 bases). The CDR3 runs 15 residues. The germline V and J ends were trimmed by 3 bases and 2 bases, with 14 bases remaining between them. Germline CDR1 reads MNHEY; CDR2 reads SMNVEV (reference sequence). CDR3 region: CASSFDVAGAYEQYF. DNA for the CDR3: TGTGCCAGCAGTTTCGACGTGGCCGGGGCCTACGAGCAGTACTTC.

This chain uses TRBV30 with TRBJ2-7, with 7 bases aligning to TRBD1. The CDR3 is 15 residues long. CDR1 GTSNPN and CDR2 SVGIG come from the germline V gene (reference sequence). V was clipped by 3 bases and J by 3 bases; unmatched bases: 11. DNA for the CDR3: TGTGCCTGGAGATCCCGAGGGGGCGTCATCTACGAGCAGTACTTC. Residues: CAWRSRGGVIYEQYF.

Here the CDR3 reads CASPGVGANTEAFF. The CDR3 nucleotides are TGTGCCAGCCCCGGGGTAGGGGCAAACACTGAAGCTTTCTTT. The chain combines TRBV28 with TRBJ1-1; the D gene is possibly TRBD1 (5 bases). This CDR3 is built from 14 residues. The germline V and J ends were trimmed by 8 bases and 2 bases, with 15 bases remaining between them. Germline assignment: CDR1 MDHEN and CDR2 SYDVKM.

The V and J genes are TRBV19 and TRBJ1-1; TRBD1 matches 8 bases. Trimming at V came to 7 bases and at J to 5 bases, leaving 9 bases not matched to a gene. CDR1 and CDR2 (germline): LNHDA, SQIVND (reference sequence). The CDR3 runs 14 residues. In DNA, the CDR3 is TGTGCCAGTAACCAGGACAGGGACAAGACTGAAGCTTTCTTT. This gives the protein CASNQDRDKTEAFF. Full variable domain (outside the CDR3, taken from reference TRBV19 and TRBJ1-1): DGGITQSPKYLFRKEGQNVTLSCEQNLNHDAMYWYRQDPGQGLRLIYYSQIVNDFQKGDIAEGYSVSREKKESFPLTVTSAQKNPTAFYLCASNQDRDKTEAFFGQGTRLTVV.

This clone has more than one count but fewer than ten. The chain joins TRBV2 to TRBJ1-5; 9 nucleotides match TRBD1. CDR1 and CDR2 (germline): SNHLY, FYNNEI. V lost 5 bases, J lost 5 bases, and 4 bases stayed unmatched. This CDR3 contains 14 residues. The CDR3 loop is CASSKQGADQPQHF. The CDR3 coding sequence is TGTGCCAGCAGTAAACAGGGGGCGGATCAGCCCCAGCATTTT.

CDR3 bases: TGTGCCAGCAGTTACTCGACTCAGAATGGCTACACCTTC. Translating gives CASSYSTQNGYTF. This chain connects TRBV6-6 to TRBJ1-2; no definite D call. Trimming shortened V by 0 bases and J by 6 bases, and 8 bases separated the two germline ends. The CDR3 length is 13 residues. Germline V CDR1 and CDR2: MNHNY, SVGAGI (reference sequence).

This chain connects TRBV7-3 to TRBJ2-1, with a tentative D call TRBD2 (6 bases). Germline CDR1 is SGHTA and CDR2 is FQGTGA. The CDR3 runs 13 residues. The ends were cut back, 2 bases at V and 5 bases at J, with 7 bases in the middle. CDR3 loop: CASSLRGNNEQFF. The CDR3 nucleotides are TGTGCCAGCAGCTTACGGGGGAACAATGAGCAGTTCTTC. Looking up the rest from reference TRBV7-3 and TRBJ2-1 gives the full variable domain: GAGVSQTPSNKVTEKGKYVELRCDPISGHTALYWYRQSLGQGPEFLIYFQGTGAADDSGLPNDRFFAVRPEGSVSTLKIQRTERGDSAVYLCASSLRGNNEQFFGPGTRLTVL.

This chain links TRBV9 with TRBJ2-3; perhaps D is TRBD1 or TRBD2 (5 bases each). The CDR3 consists of 12 residues. Germline lookup yields CDR1 SGDLS and CDR2 YYNGEE. V dropped 0 bases and J dropped 9 bases, with 8 bases sitting between them. The CDR3 DNA reads as TGTGCCAGCAGCGTAGACAGGAGGACGCAGTATTTT. It is translated as CASSVDRRTQYF.

This chain links TRBV4-3 with TRBJ2-5, with 11 nucleotides matching TRBD2. Germline CDR1 reads LGHNA; CDR2 reads YSLEER. The CDR3 consists of 17 residues. Losses at the gene ends were 4 bases for V and 0 bases for J; bases not matched to a gene: 7. This chain's CDR3 is CASSPSLLAGDQETQYF. The DNA for the CDR3 is TGCGCCAGCAGCCCTTCCTTACTAGCGGGGGACCAAGAGACCCAGTACTTC.